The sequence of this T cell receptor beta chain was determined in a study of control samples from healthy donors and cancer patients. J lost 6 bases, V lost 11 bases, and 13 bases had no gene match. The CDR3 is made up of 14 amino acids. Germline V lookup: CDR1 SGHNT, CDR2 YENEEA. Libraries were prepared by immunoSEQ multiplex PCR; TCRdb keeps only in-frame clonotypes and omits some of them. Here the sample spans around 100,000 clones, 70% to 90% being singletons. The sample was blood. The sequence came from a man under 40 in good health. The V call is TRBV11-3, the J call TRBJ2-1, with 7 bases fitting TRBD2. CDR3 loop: CAASGREAPNEQFF. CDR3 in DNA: TGTGCCGCCTCAGGGAGGGAAGCCCCCAATGAGCAGTTCTTC.